The entry that follows covers one T cell receptor (beta chain) sequence. The antigen remains unidentified. These data come from a study of blood T cells in healthy people across ages. The ends were cut back, 8 bases at V and 2 bases at J, with 14 bases in the middle. This CDR3 comprises 14 residues. The germline CDR1 and CDR2 sequences are SEHNR and FQNEAQ (reference sequence). Study findings and constraints: Whereas aged donors had fewer naive CD4+ cells, long-lived donors had more of them and higher diversity.

Caucasian individuals from Russia who were healthy and aged about 6 to 95 acted as donors. Total RNA, at least 5.5 micrograms per sample, came from PBMCs. A second roughly 6 to 11 cycle PCR used barcoded and J-beta primers. A tag from a template-switch adaptor with 12 random nucleotides marked each cDNA molecule. MiXCR, applied by TCRdb to the 5' RACE reads, yields one record per CDR3 protein. This table holds 1.5 million to 2 million distinct CDR3 sequences, roughly 30% found once. Sequencing was performed on blood. This TCR was recovered from a woman aged 25-40 years in good health. This chain links TRBV7-9 with TRBJ2-3; TRBD2 is a possible D gene (5 bases). CDR3 DNA: TGTGCCAGCGGACCCTCTAGCATCACAGATACGCAGTATTTT. The encoded protein is CASGPSSITDTQYF.